These 28 T cell receptor beta chains originate from one sample sequenced in a study of neoadjuvant anti-PD-1 for oral cavity cancer (dated by TCRdb to the early 2020s). This specimen's time point label, per the study, means: before neoadjuvant nivolumab. Libraries were built with the immunoSEQ multiplex PCR assay. Here the immuneACCESS table is served through TCRdb, limited to in-frame sequences with V and J called. Missing clones are a known gap in these copies; in checked studies unresolved V genes cover under half, and the rest lacks a known reason. The sample contains several thousand clones, 76% of them found a single time. The ten most abundant clones make up less than 3.5% of the sample. This material consisted of PBMCs, taken before nivolumab (anti-PD-1) treatment. These receptors all stem from a person aged 35 to 85 with oral cavity squamous cell carcinoma.

This clone has just a few counts. The gene calls are TRBV10-3 and TRBJ2-7, with D possibly being TRBD1 or TRBD2 (5 bases each). This CDR3 spans 14 amino acids. V was pared by 0 bases and J by 6 bases, with 12 bases between. Germline V gives CDR1 ENHRY, CDR2 SYGVKD. CDR3 coding DNA: TGTGCCATCAGTGAGTCGGGGACGGTGGGCGAGCAGTACTTC. Its translation is CAISESGTVGEQYF.

This rearrangement joins TRBV5-1 to TRBJ1-1; D is ambiguous. The germline V gene has CDR1 SGHRS and CDR2 YFSETQ. Between the trimmed V and J ends, which lost 7 bases and 0 bases, there was a span of 10 bases. The CDR3 sequence is 13 residues long. CDR3 loop: CASRPTMNTEAFF. The CDR3 region has the DNA TGCGCCAGCCGCCCGACAATGAACACTGAAGCTTTCTTT.

The sample holds one count of this clone. The chain has TRBV29-1 and TRBJ1-1, with a possible D match to TRBD1 (6 bases). The CDR3 runs to 14 residues. The germline gives CDR1 SQVTM, CDR2 ANQGSEA. The CDR3: CVGRGGGGGTEAFF. The CDR3 DNA sequence: TGCGTTGGGAGAGGAGGAGGGGGTGGCACTGAAGCTTTCTTT.

The chain employs TRBV6-5 and TRBJ1-1, with 7 bases identical to TRBD1. CDR1 MNHEY and CDR2 SVGAGI come from the germline V gene. This CDR3 is built from 15 residues. Trimming removed 5 bases from V and 6 bases from J; junction bases left unmatched: 12. Here the CDR3 reads CASSIEGARGSEAFF. The CDR3, as DNA: TGTGCCAGCAGTATTGAGGGGGCAAGAGGGTCTGAAGCTTTCTTT.

In its sample, this clone was seen once. The chain employs TRBV5-1 and TRBJ2-5, with 10 bases matching TRBD2. The germline gives CDR1 SGHRS, CDR2 YFSETQ. V shed 1 base, J shed 5 bases, and the junction held 17 bases outside the gene matches. The CDR3 covers 19 residues. The CDR3 is CASSLRSVGQRGGRETQYF. In nucleotides, the CDR3 is TGCGCCAGCAGCTTGAGATCCGTAGGCCAGCGGGGGGGCCGGGAGACCCAGTACTTC.

V usage is TRBV6-1 and J usage is TRBJ1-1; D call uncertain. The CDR3 is made up of 14 amino acids. Germline CDR1 and CDR2: MNHNS and SASEGT. The V end was cut by 4 bases, the J end by 1 base, with 10 bases between. The CDR3 here is CASSVSGSNTEAFF. The CDR3 nucleotides are TGTGCCAGCAGTGTTTCGGGGTCGAACACTGAAGCTTTCTTT.

The CDR3 region is CARLRDRGYEQYF. The CDR3 coding sequence is TGTGCCAGGCTCCGGGACAGGGGGTACGAGCAGTACTTC. The J gene is TRBJ2-7, the V gene TRBV25-1, with 11 bases matching TRBD1. Trimming at V came to 9 bases and at J to 4 bases, leaving 5 bases not matched to a gene. The CDR3 has 13 residues. The germline V gene has CDR1 MGHDK and CDR2 SYGVNS.

The sample holds a few counts of this clone. The chain recombines TRBV7-2 with TRBJ1-2; TRBD1 agrees at 7 bases. CDR3 size: 15 residues. J lost 4 bases, V lost 5 bases, and 10 bases had no gene match. Germline V gives CDR1 SGHTA, CDR2 FQGNSA. The CDR3 loop reads CASSPPGQHVYGYTF. In DNA form, the CDR3 reads TGTGCCAGCAGCCCGCCGGGACAGCACGTCTATGGCTACACCTTC.

The chain uses TRBV6-6 and TRBJ1-5; possibly TRBD1 for D (5 bases). This CDR3 region has 14 residues. With 7 bases removed from V and 6 bases from J, the gap between germline ends came to 16 bases. From germline, CDR1 is MNHNY and CDR2 SVGAGI (reference sequence). CDR3 region: CASITDKDGQPQHF. Written as DNA, the CDR3 is TGTGCCAGCATTACGGACAAGGATGGTCAGCCCCAGCATTTT.

V usage is TRBV5-1 and J usage is TRBJ2-1; D may be TRBD1 or TRBD2 (5 bases each). CDR3 length: 13 amino acids. Germline V gene sequence: CDR1 SGHRS, CDR2 YFSETQ. Trimming stripped 4 bases from V and 7 bases from J, with 12 bases between. The CDR3, as DNA: TGCGCCAGCAGCCGCGAGTGGGGGAATGAGCAGTTCTTC. Encoded protein: CASSREWGNEQFF.

This clone was counted a few times. The J gene is TRBJ1-6, the V gene TRBV6-5; possibly TRBD1 for D (6 bases). There are 15 residues in the CDR3. Trimming shortened V by 2 bases and J by 9 bases, and 14 bases separated the two germline ends. Germline assignment: CDR1 MNHEY and CDR2 SVGAGI. CDR3 in amino acids: CASSYDTGLGSPLHF. Here the CDR3 DNA reads TGTGCCAGCAGTTACGACACAGGGTTGGGTTCACCCCTCCACTTT.

J is TRBJ2-3 and V is TRBV9; 8 bases align to TRBD2. Looked up from germline, CDR1 is SGDLS and CDR2 is YYNGEE. After removal of 0 bases from V and 5 bases from J, the junction contained 11 bases not matched to a gene. CDR3 length: 17 amino acids. The CDR3, as DNA: TGTGCCAGCAGCGTAGGCCCTGGGAGCGGGGGTGAAGATACGCAGTATTTT. Residues: CASSVGPGSGGEDTQYF.

The table lists this clone with a few counts. The chain couples TRBV30 to TRBJ1-2; D remains ambiguous. Germline V gene lookup returns CDR1 GTSNPN and CDR2 SVGIG (reference sequence). Trimming stripped 3 bases from V and 0 bases from J, with 14 bases between. The CDR3 loop spans 15 amino acids. In DNA form, the CDR3 reads TGTGCCTGGAGAATCGCCCTGGGCCCTAACTATGGCTACACCTTC. This codes for CAWRIALGPNYGYTF.

The rearrangement joins TRBV14 to TRBJ1-5; D uncertain. V lost 2 bases, J lost 7 bases, and 6 bases lay in between. The CDR3 covers 12 residues. CDR1 SGHDN and CDR2 FVKESK come from the germline V gene. The CDR3 DNA is TGTGCCAGCAGCCAACTGGGGCAGCCCCAGCATTTT. Translation: CASSQLGQPQHF.

The chain has TRBV6-6 and TRBJ2-1; possibly TRBD2 for D (7 bases). CDR1 and CDR2 from the germline V gene are MNHNY and SVGAGI (reference sequence). V was trimmed by 2 bases and J by 7 bases, leaving 15 bases between them. The CDR3 contains 15 residues. The DNA for the CDR3 is TGTGCCAGCAGTTACACCCAGGGGAGGGTGAATGAGCAGTTCTTC. This translates into CASSYTQGRVNEQFF.

This clone turned up a few times. The chain couples TRBV5-6 to TRBJ1-6; D unresolved. The germline V gene encodes CDR1 SGHDT and CDR2 YYEEEE. Trimming stripped 0 bases from V and 5 bases from J, with 6 bases between. This CDR3 comprises 14 residues. The CDR3 nucleotides read TGTGCCAGCAGCTTGGACCCTAATAATTCACCCCTCCACTTT. Encoded protein: CASSLDPNNSPLHF.

The chain is built from TRBV21-1 and TRBJ2-1; TRBD1, the D gene given by the table, was not confirmed from the DNA. TRBV21-1 counts as a pseudogene. This CDR3 has 16 residues. The CDR3 nucleotides read TGTGCCAGCAGCAAACGCGACAGGGAACACAGCAATGAGCAGTTCTTC. It yields the protein CASSKRDREHSNEQFF.

The CDR3 sequence: CASRQGQPKFF. The DNA for the CDR3 is TGTGCCAGCAGGCAGGGACAGCCGAAATTCTTT. V and J are TRBV6-4 and TRBJ1-1; 7 positions match TRBD1. Germline CDR1 MRHNA, CDR2 SNTAGT. The ends lost 6 bases at V and 14 bases at J; junction bases unmatched: 9. This CDR3 has 11 amino acids.

This chain links TRBV2 with TRBJ2-7; 8 bases agree with TRBD1. The CDR3 extends over 14 amino acids. The ends lost 7 bases at V and 3 bases at J; junction bases unmatched: 8. CDR1 and CDR2 from the germline V gene are SNHLY and FYNNEI. This CDR3 reads CASNPRGTGYEQYF. CDR3 DNA: TGTGCCAGCAACCCGAGGGGGACAGGCTACGAGCAGTACTTC.

The chain uses TRBV6-4 and TRBJ2-2, with TRBD1 identical over 9 bases. Germline CDR1 MRHNA, CDR2 SNTAGT. The V gene end was trimmed by 6 bases and the J gene end by 6 bases; junction bases not matched to a gene: 5. CDR3 length: 14 amino acids. CDR3 nucleotides: TGTGCCAGCAGCGCCGGGACAGGGCCCGGGGAGCTGTTTTTT. Its protein product is CASSAGTGPGELFF.

The V and J genes are TRBV6-1 and TRBJ1-3; tentatively, D is TRBD1 (6 bases). V lost 8 bases and J lost 8, with 19 bases in between. CDR1 and CDR2 from the germline V gene are MNHNS and SASEGT. The CDR3 length is 14 residues. CDR3 coding DNA: TGTGCCAGCCGAGGGGGGGCTATGGGGGACACCATATATTTT. As protein: CASRGGAMGDTIYF.

The chain has TRBV6-5 and TRBJ2-1; 10 bases line up with TRBD2. This CDR3 has 15 amino acids. Looked up from germline, CDR1 is MNHEY and CDR2 is SVGAGI. Trimming took 6 bases from V and 3 from J; bases not matched to a gene: 5. CDR3 loop: CASRHTSGVYNEQFF. The CDR3 coding sequence is TGTGCCAGCAGACATACTAGCGGGGTCTACAATGAGCAGTTCTTC.

The chain is built from TRBV18 and TRBJ2-2; 11 bases match TRBD1. The junction had 1 base not matched to a gene; V was cut back by 3 bases and J by 4 bases. Germline CDR1 and CDR2: KGHSH and LQKENI. The CDR3 contains 15 residues. The chain's CDR3 is CASSPGTGGTGELFF. For the CDR3, the DNA is TGTGCCAGCTCACCGGGGACAGGGGGCACCGGGGAGCTGTTTTTT.

The rearrangement links TRBV10-2 to TRBJ2-5; D is unresolved. Germline V CDR1 and CDR2: WSHSY, SAAADI. V lost 3 bases and J 5 bases, leaving 4 bases between the germline ends. CDR3 length equals 11 residues. The CDR3 is CASSEAETQYF. Written as DNA, the CDR3 is TGCGCCAGCAGTGAAGCGGAGACCCAGTACTTC.

This chain uses TRBV4-1 with TRBJ2-5; 8 nucleotides line up with TRBD1. V trimming: 3 bases; J trimming: 2 bases; junction bases outside the gene matches: 5. This CDR3 is built from 15 residues. Per the germline V gene, CDR1 is MGHRA and CDR2 is YSYEKL. The CDR3 spells CASSQTGTGQETQYF. CDR3 bases: TGCGCCAGCAGCCAGACCGGGACAGGTCAAGAGACCCAGTACTTC.

In its sample, this clone was seen a few times. The chain carries TRBV5-4 and TRBJ1-2; 7 nucleotides line up with TRBD1. The germline V gene encodes CDR1 SGHNT and CDR2 YYREEE (reference sequence). The CDR3 covers 14 residues. V was clipped by 3 bases and J by 2 bases; unmatched bases: 4. The CDR3 bases are TGTGCCAGCAGCTCCACAGGGGAGAACTATGGCTACACCTTC. This encodes CASSSTGENYGYTF.

The genes are TRBV10-3 and TRBJ2-3, with 7 bases identical to TRBD1. The ends lost 7 bases at V and 6 bases at J; junction bases unmatched: 7. The V gene's germline CDR1 is ENHRY and CDR2 SYGVKD. This CDR3 is 13 amino acids long. In DNA, the CDR3 is TGTGCCATCAACAGGGGTGAGATCGATACGCAGTATTTT. Translating gives CAINRGEIDTQYF.

Points on this clone: The junction and the germline gene differ at one end; a read error may be behind it. The genes are TRBV11-3 and TRBJ2-2; maybe TRBD2 (6 bases). Germline-derived CDR1 and CDR2 are SGHNT and YENEEA. This CDR3 region has 14 residues. In DNA, the CDR3 is TGTGCCAGCAGCGCGGAGGGGACCACCAGGGAGCTGTTTTTT. Its translation is CASSAEGTTRELFF.